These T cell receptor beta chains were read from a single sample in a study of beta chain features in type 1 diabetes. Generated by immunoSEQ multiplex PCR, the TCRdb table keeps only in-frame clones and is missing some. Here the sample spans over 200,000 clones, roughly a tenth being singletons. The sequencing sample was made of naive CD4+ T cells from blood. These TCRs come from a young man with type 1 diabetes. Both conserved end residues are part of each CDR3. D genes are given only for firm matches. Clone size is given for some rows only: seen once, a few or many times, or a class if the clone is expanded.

TGTGCCAGCAGTCTCCGGGACAGGGGAGGGTACGAGCAGTACTTC,CASSLRDRGGYEQYF,TRBV6-5,TRBJ2-7,.,TRBD1
TGTGCCTCAGCGGAAACCGGGGAGCTGTTTTTT,CASAETGELFF,TRBV28,TRBJ2-2,few,.
TGTGCCAGCAAAAACGACCGACAGGCGCCCTACGAGCAGTACTTC,CASKNDRQAPYEQYF,TRBV6-5,TRBJ2-7,.,.
TGTGCCGACAGCAAGGGTCTCTCGACCGAGCGGGGAGATACGCAGTATTTT,CADSKGLSTERGDTQYF,TRBV2,TRBJ2-3,.,TRBD2
TGTGCCAGCAGCGTAGCACAGGGGGGCTACTATGGCTACACCTTC,CASSVAQGGYYGYTF,TRBV9,TRBJ1-2,few,TRBD1
TGTGCCAGCAGCTTTGGACAGCCCTACGAGCAGTACTTC,CASSFGQPYEQYF,TRBV11-3,TRBJ2-7,few,.
TGCGCCAGCAGCTTGAACCCAGGGTACGAGCAGTACTTC,CASSLNPGYEQYF,TRBV5-1,TRBJ2-7,few,.
TGTGCCAGTAGTATGACTAGGCCAGATACGCAGTATTTT,CASSMTRPDTQYF,TRBV19,TRBJ2-3,few,.
TGTGCCAGCAGCTTATCCGTAGGGCAGAGGGGGTTCTACGAGCAGTACTTC,CASSLSVGQRGFYEQYF,TRBV27,TRBJ2-7,few,.
TGTGCCAGCAGCGAGGGGACAGGAACCTTTAGCAATCAGCCCCAGCATTTT,CASSEGTGTFSNQPQHF,TRBV9,TRBJ1-5,.,TRBD1
TGTGCCAGCAGCTCCCTAGGCGGGGGGGCCCATGAGCAGTTCTTC,CASSSLGGGAHEQFF,TRBV11-2,TRBJ2-1,few,TRBD2
TGTGCCAGCAGCTACCGCGGGGGATTCTCCTACGAGCAGTACTTC,CASSYRGGFSYEQYF,TRBV6-5,TRBJ2-7,.,TRBD2
TGTGCCAGCTCACCAACGGCACAGCCTCCGCTTCAGTACTTC,CASSPTAQPPLQYF,TRBV18,TRBJ2-4,.,.
TGTGCCAGCAGCGTAGGGGTAGCGGGGGGGTCAGATACGCAGTATTTT,CASSVGVAGGSDTQYF,TRBV9,TRBJ2-3,few,TRBD2
TGTGCCAGCTCACCCAATGACCTACAGGGAGAGAACACTGAAGCTTTCTTT,CASSPNDLQGENTEAFF,TRBV18,TRBJ1-1,few,.
TGTGCCAGCAGGATTACCGGGACAGGGTTTGAAAAACTGTTTTTT,CASRITGTGFEKLFF,TRBV6-5,TRBJ1-4,.,TRBD1
TGTGCCAGCAGAGAGGGACAGAGCCCTCAAGAGACCCAGTACTTC,CASREGQSPQETQYF,TRBV7-9,TRBJ2-5,.,TRBD1
TGTGCCAGCAGCACTACGGGACAGGGAGGCTATGGCTACACCTTC,CASSTTGQGGYGYTF,TRBV9,TRBJ1-2,once,TRBD1
TGTGCCAGCAGGCCGGGGGGAGTCTCCTACAATGAGCAGTTCTTC,CASRPGGVSYNEQFF,TRBV7-2,TRBJ2-1,few,TRBD2
TGTGCCAGCAGTCTGAGCGGGGCTAGCACAGATACGCAGTATTTT,CASSLSGASTDTQYF,TRBV2,TRBJ2-3,few,TRBD2
TGTGCCAGCATCCCTTACCCAGGCACTGAAGCTTTCTTT,CASIPYPGTEAFF,TRBV2,TRBJ1-1,few,.
TGTGCCAGCAGCTTAGTTGGGCTTTCCGAGCAGTACTTC,CASSLVGLSEQYF,TRBV7-9,TRBJ2-7,few,.
TGCGCCAGCAGTCCGGACAACCAAGAGACCCAGTACTTC,CASSPDNQETQYF,TRBV5-1,TRBJ2-5,few,.
TGTGCCAGCAGCGTGGGCCGGTACGAGCAGTACTTC,CASSVGRYEQYF,TRBV7-9,TRBJ2-7,few,.
TGTGCCAGCAGTCGTAACACTGAAGCTTTCTTT,CASSRNTEAFF,TRBV6-1,TRBJ1-1,few,.
TGTGCCAGTGGGGGCGGAAGCTATGGCTACACCTTC,CASGGGSYGYTF,TRBV6-5,TRBJ1-2,.,.
TGCGCCAGCAGCCTCAGGACAGGGGATCAGCCCCAGCATTTT,CASSLRTGDQPQHF,TRBV5-1,TRBJ1-5,few,TRBD1
TGTGCCAGCAGCTCACAACATACCGGGACTGACAATCACGGCTACACCTTC,CASSSQHTGTDNHGYTF,TRBV7-9,TRBJ1-2,.,.
TGTGCCAGCAGCGTCCTCCGGGAGACGCAGTATTTT,CASSVLRETQYF,TRBV7-2,TRBJ2-3,.,.
TGTGCCAGCAGCCCCCCAGGGGCGGAGTACAATGAGCAGTTCTTC,CASSPPGAEYNEQFF,TRBV11-2,TRBJ2-1,.,.
TGTGCCAGCAGCCCACGACAGGGGGCTAATGGCTACACCTTC,CASSPRQGANGYTF,TRBV9,TRBJ1-2,.,TRBD1
TGTGCCAGCAGCTTATCTTACAGGTTGGATACGCAGTATTTT,CASSLSYRLDTQYF,TRBV11-2,TRBJ2-3,few,.
TGTGCCAGCAGTCCGGGGGGTCCTAAGGGGGGCAGGTCCTACAATGAGCAGTTCTTC,CASSPGGPKGGRSYNEQFF,TRBV7-2,TRBJ2-1,few,.
TGTGCCAGTAATGCCGGGACAGGTAGGAATCAGCCCCAGCATTTT,CASNAGTGRNQPQHF,TRBV19,TRBJ1-5,.,TRBD1
TGTGCCAGCAGTGCCCTGACAGGCCACGCCGTCGAGCAGTACTTC,CASSALTGHAVEQYF,TRBV6-1,TRBJ2-7,.,.
TGTGCCAGCAGCCCGCGTCCCGGGACAGGGGCGGGGGCTGAAGCTTTCTTT,CASSPRPGTGAGAEAFF,TRBV11-2,TRBJ1-1,.,TRBD1
TGTGCCAGCAGCTTTCGACAGCCTAGCACAGATACGCAGTATTTT,CASSFRQPSTDTQYF,TRBV5-4,TRBJ2-3,.,.